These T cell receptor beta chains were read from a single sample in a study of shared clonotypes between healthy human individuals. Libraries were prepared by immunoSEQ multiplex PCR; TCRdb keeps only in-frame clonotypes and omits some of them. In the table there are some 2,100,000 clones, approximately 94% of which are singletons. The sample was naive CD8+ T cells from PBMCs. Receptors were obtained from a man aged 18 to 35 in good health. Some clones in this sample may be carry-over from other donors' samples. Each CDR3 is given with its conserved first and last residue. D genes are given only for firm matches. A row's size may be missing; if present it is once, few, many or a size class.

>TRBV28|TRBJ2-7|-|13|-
TGTGCCAGTCAAGGGTGGGGGGCAAAAGAGCAGTACTTC
CASQGWGAKEQYF
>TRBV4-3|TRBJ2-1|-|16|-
TGCGCCAGCAGCCATGGGGGCAGGGTATCCTACAATGAGCAGTTCTTC
CASSHGGRVSYNEQFF
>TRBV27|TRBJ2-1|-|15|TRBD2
TGTGCCAGCAGTTTAGCTAGGTCGGGAGGCAATGAGCAGTTCTTC
CASSLARSGGNEQFF
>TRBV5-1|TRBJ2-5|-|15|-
TGCGCCAGCAGCTTGACAAGCTCTCCCGGGGAGACCCAGTACTTC
CASSLTSSPGETQYF
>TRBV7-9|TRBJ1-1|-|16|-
TGTGCCAGCAGCCCCCTGGGGGGGGCCGCCAACACTGAAGCTTTCTTT
CASSPLGGAANTEAFF
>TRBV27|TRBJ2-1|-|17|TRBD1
TGTGCCAGCAGTTCCATTAATCCGGGACAGGGCTGGAATGAGCAGTTCTTC
CASSSINPGQGWNEQFF
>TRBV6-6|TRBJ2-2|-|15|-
TGTGCCAGCAGTTACTTCGACTCTGGGTCCGGGGAGCTGTTTTTT
CASSYFDSGSGELFF
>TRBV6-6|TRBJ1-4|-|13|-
TGTGCCAGCAGCGGAGCCGGGAATGAAAAACTGTTTTTT
CASSGAGNEKLFF
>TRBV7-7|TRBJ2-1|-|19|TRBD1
TGTGCCAGCAGCCCCCGGGACAGGGGGCTAACTCACCATTACAATGAGCAGTTCTTC
CASSPRDRGLTHHYNEQFF
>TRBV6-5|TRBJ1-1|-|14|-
TGTGCCAGCAGTCGGCAGGGGCCGAACACTGAAGCTTTCTTT
CASSRQGPNTEAFF
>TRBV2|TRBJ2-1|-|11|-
TGTGCCAGCAGTGTAGGCAATGAGCAGTTCTTC
CASSVGNEQFF
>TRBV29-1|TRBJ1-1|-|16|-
TGCAGCGCCCGTGGGTCAGCCAGGATCATGAACACTGAAGCTTTCTTT
CSARGSARIMNTEAFF
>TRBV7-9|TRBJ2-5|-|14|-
TGTGCCAGCAGCCCGTCGGGAGTCCAAGAGACCCAGTACTTC
CASSPSGVQETQYF
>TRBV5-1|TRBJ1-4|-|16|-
TGCGCCAGCAGCCTAAGCCAGGGTAGGGGTGGTGAAAAACTGTTTTTT
CASSLSQGRGGEKLFF
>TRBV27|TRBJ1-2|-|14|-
TGTGCCAGCAGTTTATCTGGTAGCAACTATGGCTACACCTTC
CASSLSGSNYGYTF
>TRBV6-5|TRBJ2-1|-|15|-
TGTGCCAGCAGTTCTTCTAGGGGCTCCTACAATGAGCAGTTCTTC
CASSSSRGSYNEQFF
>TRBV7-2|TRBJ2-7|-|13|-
TGTGCCAGCAGCTTAAACCAGGGCTACGAGCAGTACTTC
CASSLNQGYEQYF
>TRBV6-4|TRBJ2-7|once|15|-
TGTGCCAGCAGTGTGAGTAGCACGAGCTCCTACGAGCAGTACTTC
CASSVSSTSSYEQYF
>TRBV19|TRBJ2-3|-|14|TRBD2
TGTGCCATCGGAGCGGGAGAAAGCACAGATACGCAGTATTTT
CAIGAGESTDTQYF
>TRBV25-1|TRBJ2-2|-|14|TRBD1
TGTGCCAGCAGTTGGGCAGGGGGTGCCGGGGAGCTGTTTTTT
CASSWAGGAGELFF
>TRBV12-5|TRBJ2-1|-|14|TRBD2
TGTGCTAGTGGTGACGGGACTAGGGGGAATGAGCAGTTCTTC
CASGDGTRGNEQFF
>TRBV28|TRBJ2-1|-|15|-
TGTGCCAGCAGTTTATACAGGACCACCTACAATGAGCAGTTCTTC
CASSLYRTTYNEQFF
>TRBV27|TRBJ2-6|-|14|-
TGTGCCAGCAGGGAATTCTCTGGGGCCAACGTCCTGACTTTC
CASREFSGANVLTF
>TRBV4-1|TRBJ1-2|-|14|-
TGCGCCAGCAGCCAGGGTACAGGCAACTATGGCTACACCTTC
CASSQGTGNYGYTF
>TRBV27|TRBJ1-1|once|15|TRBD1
TGTGCCAGCACCCCGGACAGGGCAGGGAACACTGAAGCTTTCTTT
CASTPDRAGNTEAFF
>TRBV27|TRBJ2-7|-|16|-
TGTGCCAGCAGTTTTAGCACAGGTGCCCGCCTCTACGAGCAGTACTTC
CASSFSTGARLYEQYF
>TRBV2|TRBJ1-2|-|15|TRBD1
TGTGCCAGCACGGGACAGGGGGCTTTGGACTATGGCTACACCTTC
CASTGQGALDYGYTF
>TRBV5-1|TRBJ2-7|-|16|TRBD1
TGCGCCAGCAGCTTGGACCCATGGCAGGGGGCAAAAGAGCAGTACTTC
CASSLDPWQGAKEQYF
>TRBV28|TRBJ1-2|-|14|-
TGTGCCAGCAGTTTAACAACTACAACCTATGGCTACACCTTC
CASSLTTTTYGYTF